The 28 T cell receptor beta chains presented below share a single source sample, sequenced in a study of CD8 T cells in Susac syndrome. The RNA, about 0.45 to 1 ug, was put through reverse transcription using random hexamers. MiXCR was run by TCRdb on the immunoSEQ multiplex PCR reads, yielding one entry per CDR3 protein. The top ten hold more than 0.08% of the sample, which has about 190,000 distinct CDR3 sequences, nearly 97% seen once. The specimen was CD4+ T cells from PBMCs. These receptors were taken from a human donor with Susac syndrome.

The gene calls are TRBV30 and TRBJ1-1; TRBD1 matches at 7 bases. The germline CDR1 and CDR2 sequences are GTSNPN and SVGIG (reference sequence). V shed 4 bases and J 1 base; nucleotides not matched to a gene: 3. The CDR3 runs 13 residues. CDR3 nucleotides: TGTGCCTGGACCGGGACAGCGAACACTGAAGCTTTCTTT. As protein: CAWTGTANTEAFF.

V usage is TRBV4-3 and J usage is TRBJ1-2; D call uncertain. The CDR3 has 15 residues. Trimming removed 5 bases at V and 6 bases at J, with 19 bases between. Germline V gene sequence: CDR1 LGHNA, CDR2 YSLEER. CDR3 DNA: TGCGCCAGCAGCAAAACTGCCTGGACGAGGGATGGCTACACCTTC. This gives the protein CASSKTAWTRDGYTF.

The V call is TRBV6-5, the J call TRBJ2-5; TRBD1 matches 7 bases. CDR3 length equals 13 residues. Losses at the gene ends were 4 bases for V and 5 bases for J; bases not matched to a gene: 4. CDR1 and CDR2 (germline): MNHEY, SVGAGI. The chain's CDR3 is CASSSRGLETQYF. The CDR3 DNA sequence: TGTGCCAGCAGTTCTAGGGGGCTGGAGACCCAGTACTTC.

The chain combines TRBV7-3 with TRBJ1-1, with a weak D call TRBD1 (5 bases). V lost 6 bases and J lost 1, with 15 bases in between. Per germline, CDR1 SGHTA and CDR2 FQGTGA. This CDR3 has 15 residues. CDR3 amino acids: CASSLTGPGNTEAFF. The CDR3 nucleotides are TGTGCCAGCAGTCTTACAGGCCCCGGGAACACTGAAGCTTTCTTT.

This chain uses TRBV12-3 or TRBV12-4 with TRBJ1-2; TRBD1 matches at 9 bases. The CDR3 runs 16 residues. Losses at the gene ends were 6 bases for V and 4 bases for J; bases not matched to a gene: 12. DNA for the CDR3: TGTGCCAGCAGGTGGACAGGGGACCCTGAGGGCTATGGCTACACCTTC. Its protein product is CASRWTGDPEGYGYTF.

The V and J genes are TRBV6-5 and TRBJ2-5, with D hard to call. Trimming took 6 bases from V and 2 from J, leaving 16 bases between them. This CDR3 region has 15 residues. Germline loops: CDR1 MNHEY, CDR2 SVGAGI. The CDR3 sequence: CASRTLRTVQETQYF. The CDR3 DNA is TGTGCCAGCAGAACCCTAAGGACCGTTCAAGAGACCCAGTACTTC.

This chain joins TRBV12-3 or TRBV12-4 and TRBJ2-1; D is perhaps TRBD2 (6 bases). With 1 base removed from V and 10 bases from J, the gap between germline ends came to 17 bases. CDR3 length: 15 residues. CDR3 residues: CASSLDGLPRREQFF. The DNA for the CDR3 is TGTGCCAGCAGTTTAGATGGACTACCCCGGCGGGAGCAGTTCTTC.

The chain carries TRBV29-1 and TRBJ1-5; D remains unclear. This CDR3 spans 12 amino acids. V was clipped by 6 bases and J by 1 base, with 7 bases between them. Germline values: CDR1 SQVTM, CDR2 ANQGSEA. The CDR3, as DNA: TGCAGCGTAGGTGACAGCAATCAGCCCCAGCATTTT. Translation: CSVGDSNQPQHF.

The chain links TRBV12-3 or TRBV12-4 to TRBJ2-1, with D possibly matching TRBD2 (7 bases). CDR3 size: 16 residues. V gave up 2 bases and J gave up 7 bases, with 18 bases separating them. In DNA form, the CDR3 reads TGTGCCAGCAGTTTAATGGGGGGGCCAGGGGATAATGAGCAGTTCTTC. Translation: CASSLMGGPGDNEQFF.

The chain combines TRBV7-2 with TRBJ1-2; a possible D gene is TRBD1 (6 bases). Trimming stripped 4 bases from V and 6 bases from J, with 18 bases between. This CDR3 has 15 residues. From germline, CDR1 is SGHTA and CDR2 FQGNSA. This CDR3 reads CASSSRSRGVDGYTF. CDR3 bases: TGTGCCAGCAGCTCACGATCTAGGGGGGTTGATGGCTACACCTTC.

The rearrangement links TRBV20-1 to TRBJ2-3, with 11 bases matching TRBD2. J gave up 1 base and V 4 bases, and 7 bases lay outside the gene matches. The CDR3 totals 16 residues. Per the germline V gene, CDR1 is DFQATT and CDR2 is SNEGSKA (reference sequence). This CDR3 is CSATNRGLAGTDTQYF. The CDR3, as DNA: TGCAGTGCTACTAACCGGGGACTAGCGGGCACAGATACGCAGTATTTT.

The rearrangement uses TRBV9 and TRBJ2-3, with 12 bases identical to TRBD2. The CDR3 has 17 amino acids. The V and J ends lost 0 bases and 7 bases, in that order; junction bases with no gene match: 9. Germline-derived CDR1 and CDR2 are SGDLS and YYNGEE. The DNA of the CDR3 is TGTGCCAGCAGCGTAGACCTAGCGGGGGGGGTGGTTAATACGCAGTATTTT. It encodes CASSVDLAGGVVNTQYF.

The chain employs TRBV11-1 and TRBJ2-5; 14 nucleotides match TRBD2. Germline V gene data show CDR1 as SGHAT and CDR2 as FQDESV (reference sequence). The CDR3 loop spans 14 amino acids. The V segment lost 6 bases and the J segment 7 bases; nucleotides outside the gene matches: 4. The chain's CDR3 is CASRPGTSGGTQYF. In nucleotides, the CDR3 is TGTGCCAGCAGACCCGGGACTAGCGGGGGGACCCAGTACTTC.

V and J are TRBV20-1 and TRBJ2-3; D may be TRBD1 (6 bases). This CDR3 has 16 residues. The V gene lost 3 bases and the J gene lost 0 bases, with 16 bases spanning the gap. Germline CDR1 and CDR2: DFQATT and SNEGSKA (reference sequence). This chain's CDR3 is CSASPGQLPSTDTQYF. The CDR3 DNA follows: TGCAGTGCTAGCCCCGGACAGTTACCTAGCACAGATACGCAGTATTTT.

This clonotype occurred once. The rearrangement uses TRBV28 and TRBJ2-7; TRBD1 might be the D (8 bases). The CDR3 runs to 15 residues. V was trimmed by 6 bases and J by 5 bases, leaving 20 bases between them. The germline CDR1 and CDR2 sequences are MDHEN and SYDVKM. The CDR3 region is CASSRTTTGGDEQYF. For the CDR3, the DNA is TGTGCCAGCAGCCGCACCACCACAGGGGGGGACGAGCAGTACTTC.

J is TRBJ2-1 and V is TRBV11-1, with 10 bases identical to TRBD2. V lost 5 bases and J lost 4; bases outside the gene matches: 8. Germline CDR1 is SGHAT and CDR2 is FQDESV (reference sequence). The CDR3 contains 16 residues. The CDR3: CASSRLAGGEYNEQFF. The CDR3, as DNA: TGTGCCAGCAGCCGATTAGCGGGGGGCGAGTACAATGAGCAGTTCTTC.

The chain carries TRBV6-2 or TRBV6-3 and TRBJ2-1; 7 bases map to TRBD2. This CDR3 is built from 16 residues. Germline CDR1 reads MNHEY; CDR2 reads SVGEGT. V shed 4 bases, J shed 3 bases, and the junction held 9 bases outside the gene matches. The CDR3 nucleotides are TGTGCCAGCAGTTGGGGTAAGCGGGGAGGCTACAATGAGCAGTTCTTC. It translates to CASSWGKRGGYNEQFF.

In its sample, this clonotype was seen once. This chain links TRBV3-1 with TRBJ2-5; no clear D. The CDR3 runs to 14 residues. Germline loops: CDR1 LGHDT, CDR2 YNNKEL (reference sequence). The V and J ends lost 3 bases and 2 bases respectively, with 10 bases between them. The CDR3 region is CASSHWGFQETQYF. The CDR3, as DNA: TGTGCCAGCAGCCATTGGGGTTTTCAAGAGACCCAGTACTTC.

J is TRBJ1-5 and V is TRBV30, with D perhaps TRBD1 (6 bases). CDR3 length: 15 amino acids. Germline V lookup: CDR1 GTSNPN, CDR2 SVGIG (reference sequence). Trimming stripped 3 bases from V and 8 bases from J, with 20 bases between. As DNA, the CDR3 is TGTGCCTGGAGCCGGGCCGGCAGGGGAAGGGAGCCCCAGCATTTT. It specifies CAWSRAGRGREPQHF.

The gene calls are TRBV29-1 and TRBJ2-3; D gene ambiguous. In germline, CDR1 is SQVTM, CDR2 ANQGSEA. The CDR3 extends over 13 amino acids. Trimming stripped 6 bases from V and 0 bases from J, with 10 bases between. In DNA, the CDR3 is TGCAGCGTGCCTGGCGTTAGCACAGATACGCAGTATTTT. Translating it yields CSVPGVSTDTQYF.

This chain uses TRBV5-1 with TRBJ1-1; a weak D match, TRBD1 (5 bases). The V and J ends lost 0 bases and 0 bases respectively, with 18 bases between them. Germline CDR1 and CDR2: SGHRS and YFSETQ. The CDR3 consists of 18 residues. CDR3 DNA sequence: TGCGCCAGCAGCTTGGGCGGTATGGGGGTTTCAATGAACACTGAAGCTTTCTTT. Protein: CASSLGGMGVSMNTEAFF.

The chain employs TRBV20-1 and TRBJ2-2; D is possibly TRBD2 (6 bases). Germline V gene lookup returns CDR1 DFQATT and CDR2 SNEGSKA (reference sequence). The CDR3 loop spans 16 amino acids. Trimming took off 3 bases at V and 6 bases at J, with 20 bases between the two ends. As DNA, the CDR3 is TGCAGTGCTAGTCCCACGCGGGGTGTGAGGGCCGGGGAGCTGTTTTTT. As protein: CSASPTRGVRAGELFF.

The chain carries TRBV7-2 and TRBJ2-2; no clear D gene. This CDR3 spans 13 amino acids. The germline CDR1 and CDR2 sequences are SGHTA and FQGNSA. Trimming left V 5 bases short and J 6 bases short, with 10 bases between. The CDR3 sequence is CASSRPFAGELFF. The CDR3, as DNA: TGTGCCAGCAGCCGGCCTTTCGCCGGGGAGCTGTTTTTT. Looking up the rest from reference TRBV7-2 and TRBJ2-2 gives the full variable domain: GAGVSQSPSNKVTEKGKDVELRCDPISGHTALYWYRQSLGQGLEFLIYFQGNSAPDKSGLPSDRFSAERTGGSVSTLTIQRTQQEDSAVYLCASSRPFAGELFFGEGSRLTVL.

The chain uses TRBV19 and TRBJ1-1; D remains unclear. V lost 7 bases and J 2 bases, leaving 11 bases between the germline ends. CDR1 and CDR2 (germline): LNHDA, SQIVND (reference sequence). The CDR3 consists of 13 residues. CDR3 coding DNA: TGTGCCAGTATTCCAGGAAGCAACACTGAAGCTTTCTTT. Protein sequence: CASIPGSNTEAFF.

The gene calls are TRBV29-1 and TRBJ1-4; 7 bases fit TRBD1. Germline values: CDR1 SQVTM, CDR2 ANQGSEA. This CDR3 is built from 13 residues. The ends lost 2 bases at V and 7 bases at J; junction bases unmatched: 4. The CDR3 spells CSVERQGGEKLFF. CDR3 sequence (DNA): TGCAGCGTTGAACGACAGGGAGGTGAAAAACTGTTTTTT.

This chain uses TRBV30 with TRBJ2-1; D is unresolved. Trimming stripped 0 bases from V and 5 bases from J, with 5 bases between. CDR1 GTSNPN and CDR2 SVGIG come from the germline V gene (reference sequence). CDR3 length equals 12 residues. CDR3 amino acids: CAWSVRNNEQFF. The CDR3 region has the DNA TGTGCCTGGAGTGTGAGGAACAATGAGCAGTTCTTC. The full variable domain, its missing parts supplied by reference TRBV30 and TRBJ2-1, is SQTIHQWPATLVQPVGSPLSLECTVEGTSNPNLYWYRQAAGRGLQLLFYSVGIGQISSEVPQNLSASRPQDRQFILSSKKLLLSDSGFYLCAWSVRNNEQFFGPGTRLTVL.

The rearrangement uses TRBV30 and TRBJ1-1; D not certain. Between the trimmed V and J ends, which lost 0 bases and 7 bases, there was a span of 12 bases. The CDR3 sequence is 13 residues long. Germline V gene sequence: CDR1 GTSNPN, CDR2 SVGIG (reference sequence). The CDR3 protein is CAWSVFHSGEAFF. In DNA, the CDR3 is TGTGCCTGGAGTGTATTTCATTCTGGTGAAGCTTTCTTT.

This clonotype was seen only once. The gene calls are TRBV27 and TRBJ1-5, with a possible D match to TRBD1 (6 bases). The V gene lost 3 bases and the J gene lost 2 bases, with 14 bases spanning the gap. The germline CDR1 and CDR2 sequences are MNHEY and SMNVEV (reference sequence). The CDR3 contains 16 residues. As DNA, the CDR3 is TGTGCCAGCAGTTTCTGGGGGGGCGAGGGCAATCAGCCCCAGCATTTT. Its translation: CASSFWGGEGNQPQHF.